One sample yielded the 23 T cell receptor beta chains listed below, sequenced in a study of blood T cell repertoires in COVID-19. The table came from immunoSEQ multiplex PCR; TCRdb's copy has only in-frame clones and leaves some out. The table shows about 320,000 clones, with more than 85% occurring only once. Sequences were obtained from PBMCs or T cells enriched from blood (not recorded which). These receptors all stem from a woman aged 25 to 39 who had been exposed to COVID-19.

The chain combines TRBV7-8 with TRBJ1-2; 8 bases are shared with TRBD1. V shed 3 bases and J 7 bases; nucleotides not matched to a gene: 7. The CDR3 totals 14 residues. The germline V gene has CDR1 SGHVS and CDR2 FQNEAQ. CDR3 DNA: TGTGCCAGCAGCTTCCAGGGGGCGCGAGGTGGCTACACCTTC. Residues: CASSFQGARGGYTF.

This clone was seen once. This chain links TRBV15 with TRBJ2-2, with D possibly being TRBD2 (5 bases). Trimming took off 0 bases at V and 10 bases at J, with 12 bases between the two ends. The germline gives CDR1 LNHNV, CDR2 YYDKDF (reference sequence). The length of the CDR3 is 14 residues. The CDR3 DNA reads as TGTGCCACCAGCAGAGATCCCGCGGGCACGGAGCTGTTTTTT. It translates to CATSRDPAGTELFF.

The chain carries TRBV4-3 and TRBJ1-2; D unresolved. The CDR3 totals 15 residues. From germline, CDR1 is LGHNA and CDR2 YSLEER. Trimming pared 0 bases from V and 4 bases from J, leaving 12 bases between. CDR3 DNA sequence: TGCGCCAGCAGCCAAGATCGAGACTTCCGCTATGGCTACACCTTC. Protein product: CASSQDRDFRYGYTF.

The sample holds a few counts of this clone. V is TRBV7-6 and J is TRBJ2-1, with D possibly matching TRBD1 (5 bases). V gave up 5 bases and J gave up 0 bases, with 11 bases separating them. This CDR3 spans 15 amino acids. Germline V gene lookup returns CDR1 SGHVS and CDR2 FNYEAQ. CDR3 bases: TGTGCCAGCAGCGTCTACAGGAGCTCCTACAATGAGCAGTTCTTC. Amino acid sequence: CASSVYRSSYNEQFF.

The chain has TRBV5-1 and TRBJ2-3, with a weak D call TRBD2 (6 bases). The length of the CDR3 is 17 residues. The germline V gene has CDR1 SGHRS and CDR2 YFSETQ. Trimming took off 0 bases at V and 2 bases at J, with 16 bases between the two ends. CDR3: CASSLGGGNLNTDTQYF. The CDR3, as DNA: TGCGCCAGCAGCTTGGGTGGGGGGAATCTTAACACAGATACGCAGTATTTT. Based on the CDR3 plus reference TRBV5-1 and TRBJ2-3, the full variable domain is KAGVTQTPRYLIKTRGQQVTLSCSPISGHRSVSWYQQTPGQGLQFLFEYFSETQRNKGNFPGRFSGRQFSNSRSEMNVSTLELGDSALYLCASSLGGGNLNTDTQYFGPGTRLTVL.

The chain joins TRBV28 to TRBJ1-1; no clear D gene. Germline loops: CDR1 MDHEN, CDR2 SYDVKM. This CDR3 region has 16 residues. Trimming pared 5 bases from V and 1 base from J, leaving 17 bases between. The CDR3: CASSPNLGSANTEAFF. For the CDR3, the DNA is TGTGCCAGCAGTCCCAACCTAGGATCGGCGAACACTGAAGCTTTCTTT.

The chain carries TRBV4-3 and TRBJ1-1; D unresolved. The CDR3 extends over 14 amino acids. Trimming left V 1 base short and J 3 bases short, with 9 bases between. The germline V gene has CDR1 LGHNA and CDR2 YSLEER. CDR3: CASSQGFRDTEAFF. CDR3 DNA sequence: TGCGCCAGCAGCCAAGGGTTCCGGGACACTGAAGCTTTCTTT.

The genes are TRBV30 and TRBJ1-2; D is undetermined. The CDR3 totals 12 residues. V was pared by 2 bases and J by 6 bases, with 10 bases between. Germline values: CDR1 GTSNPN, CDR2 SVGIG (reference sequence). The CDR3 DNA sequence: TGTGCCTGGAGTCGAATCTATCATGGCTACACCTTC. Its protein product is CAWSRIYHGYTF.

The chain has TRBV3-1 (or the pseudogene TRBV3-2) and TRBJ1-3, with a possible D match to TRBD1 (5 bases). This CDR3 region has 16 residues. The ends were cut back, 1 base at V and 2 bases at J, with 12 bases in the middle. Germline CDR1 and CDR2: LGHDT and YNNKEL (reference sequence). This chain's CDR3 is CASSQGVSGTGNTIYF. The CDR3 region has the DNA TGTGCCAGCAGCCAAGGAGTATCAGGGACTGGAAACACCATATATTTT.

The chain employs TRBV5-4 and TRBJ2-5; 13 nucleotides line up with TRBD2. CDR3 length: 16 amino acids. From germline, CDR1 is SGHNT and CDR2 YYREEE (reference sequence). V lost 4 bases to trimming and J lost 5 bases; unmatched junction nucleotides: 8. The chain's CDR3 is CASSATSGGAWETQYF. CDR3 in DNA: TGTGCCAGCAGCGCCACTAGCGGGGGGGCCTGGGAGACCCAGTACTTC. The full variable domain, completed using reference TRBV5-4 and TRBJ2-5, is ETGVTQSPTHLIKTRGQQVTLRCSSQSGHNTVSWYQQALGQGPQFIFQYYREEENGRGNFPPRFSGLQFPNYSSELNVNALELDDSALYLCASSATSGGAWETQYFGPGTRLLVL.

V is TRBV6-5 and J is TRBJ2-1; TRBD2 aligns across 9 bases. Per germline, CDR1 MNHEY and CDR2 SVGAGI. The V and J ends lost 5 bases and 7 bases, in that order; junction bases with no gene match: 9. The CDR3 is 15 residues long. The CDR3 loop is CASSLSGGLSNEQFF. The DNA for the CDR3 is TGTGCCAGCAGTCTTAGCGGGGGCCTTTCGAATGAGCAGTTCTTC.

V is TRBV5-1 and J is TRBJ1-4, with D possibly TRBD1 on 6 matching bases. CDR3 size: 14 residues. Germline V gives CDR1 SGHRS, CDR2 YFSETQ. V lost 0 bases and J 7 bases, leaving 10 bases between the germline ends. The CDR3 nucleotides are TGCGCCAGCAGCTTGGTCTACAGGGCTGAAAAACTGTTTTTT. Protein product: CASSLVYRAEKLFF.

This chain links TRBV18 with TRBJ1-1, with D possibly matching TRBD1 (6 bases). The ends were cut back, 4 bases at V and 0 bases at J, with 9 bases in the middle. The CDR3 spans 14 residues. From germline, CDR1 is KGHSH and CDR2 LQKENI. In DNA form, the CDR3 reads TGTGCCAGCTCACTCGACAGGCTGAACACTGAAGCTTTCTTT. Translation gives CASSLDRLNTEAFF.

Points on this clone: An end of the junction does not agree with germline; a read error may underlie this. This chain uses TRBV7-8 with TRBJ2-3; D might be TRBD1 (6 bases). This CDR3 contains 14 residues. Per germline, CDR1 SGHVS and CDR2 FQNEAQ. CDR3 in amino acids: CASGFRGMTDTQYF. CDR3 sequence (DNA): TGTGCCAGCGGCTTCAGGGGAATGACAGATACGCAGTATTTT.

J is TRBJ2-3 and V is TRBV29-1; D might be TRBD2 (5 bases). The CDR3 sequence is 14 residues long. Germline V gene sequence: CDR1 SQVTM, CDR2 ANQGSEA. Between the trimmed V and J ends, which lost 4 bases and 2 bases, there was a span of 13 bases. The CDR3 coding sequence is TGCAGCGTTGCCCCCGGACTTTACACAGATACGCAGTATTTT. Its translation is CSVAPGLYTDTQYF.

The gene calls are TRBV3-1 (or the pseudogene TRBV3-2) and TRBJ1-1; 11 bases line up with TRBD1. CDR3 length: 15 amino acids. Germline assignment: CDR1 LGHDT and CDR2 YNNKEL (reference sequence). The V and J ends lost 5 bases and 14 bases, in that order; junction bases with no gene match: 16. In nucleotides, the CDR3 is TGTGCCAGCAGCTCCATCTTAGGACAGGGGGCTTTAGGGTTCTTT. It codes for CASSSILGQGALGFF.

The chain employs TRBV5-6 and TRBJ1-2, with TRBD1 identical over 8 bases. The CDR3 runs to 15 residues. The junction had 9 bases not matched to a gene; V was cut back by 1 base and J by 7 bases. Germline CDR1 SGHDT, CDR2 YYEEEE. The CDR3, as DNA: TGTGCCAGCAGCTTGAGCGCAGGGGGCTATTCTGGCTACACCTTC. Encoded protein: CASSLSAGGYSGYTF.

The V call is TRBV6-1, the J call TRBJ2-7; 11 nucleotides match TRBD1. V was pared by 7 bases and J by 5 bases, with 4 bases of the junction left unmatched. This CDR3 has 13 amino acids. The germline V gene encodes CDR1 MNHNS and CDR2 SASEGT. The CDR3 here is CASIPGQGDEQYF. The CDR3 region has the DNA TGTGCCAGCATCCCGGGACAGGGGGACGAGCAGTACTTC.

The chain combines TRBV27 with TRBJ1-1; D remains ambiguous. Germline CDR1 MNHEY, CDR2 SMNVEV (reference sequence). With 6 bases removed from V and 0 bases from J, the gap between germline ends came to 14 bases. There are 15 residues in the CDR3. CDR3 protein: CASSPLRQVNTEAFF. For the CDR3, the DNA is TGTGCCAGCAGCCCTCTCCGGCAGGTGAACACTGAAGCTTTCTTT.

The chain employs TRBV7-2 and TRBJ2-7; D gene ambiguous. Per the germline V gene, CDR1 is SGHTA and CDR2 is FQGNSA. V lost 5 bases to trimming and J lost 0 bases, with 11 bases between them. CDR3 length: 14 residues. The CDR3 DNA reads TGTGCCAGCAGCCCCTCGGCAGGCTCCTACGAGCAGTACTTC. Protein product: CASSPSAGSYEQYF.

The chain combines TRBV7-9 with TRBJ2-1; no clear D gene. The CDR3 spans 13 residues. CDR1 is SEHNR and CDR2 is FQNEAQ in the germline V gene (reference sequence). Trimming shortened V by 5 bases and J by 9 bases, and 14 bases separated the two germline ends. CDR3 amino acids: CASSPPRVPEQFF. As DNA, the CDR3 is TGTGCCAGCAGCCCGCCTCGGGTGCCTGAGCAGTTCTTC.

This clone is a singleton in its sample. The CDR3 region has the DNA TGTGCCAGCAGGCGGGACGGGGGGAGCTATGGCTACACCTTC. Its protein product is CASRRDGGSYGYTF. The J gene is TRBJ1-2, the V gene TRBV6-5; D may be TRBD1 (5 bases). Germline-derived CDR1 and CDR2 are MNHEY and SVGAGI. V lost 6 bases to trimming and J lost 4 bases, with 15 bases between them. There are 14 residues in the CDR3.

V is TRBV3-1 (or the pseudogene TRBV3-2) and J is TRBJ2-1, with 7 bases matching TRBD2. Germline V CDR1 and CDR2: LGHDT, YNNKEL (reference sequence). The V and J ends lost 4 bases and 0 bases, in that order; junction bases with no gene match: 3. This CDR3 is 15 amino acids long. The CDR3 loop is CASSPRTSSYNEQFF. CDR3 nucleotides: TGTGCCAGCAGCCCACGGACTAGCTCCTACAATGAGCAGTTCTTC.